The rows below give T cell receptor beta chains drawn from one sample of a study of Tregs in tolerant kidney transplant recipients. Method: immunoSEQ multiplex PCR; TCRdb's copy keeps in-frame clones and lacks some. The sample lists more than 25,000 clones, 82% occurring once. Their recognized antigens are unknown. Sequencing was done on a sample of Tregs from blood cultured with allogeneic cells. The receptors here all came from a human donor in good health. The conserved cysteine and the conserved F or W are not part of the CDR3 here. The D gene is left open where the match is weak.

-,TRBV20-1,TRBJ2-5,SANGETQY
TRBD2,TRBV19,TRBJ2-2,ASSIQGTSGTGELF
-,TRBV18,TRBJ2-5,ASSPPGGETQY
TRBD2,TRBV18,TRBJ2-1,ASSRTSGIYNEQF
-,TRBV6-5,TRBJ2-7,ASSYVGGVFYEQY
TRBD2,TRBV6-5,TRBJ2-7,ASSYGLAAFYEQY
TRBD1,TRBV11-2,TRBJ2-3,ASSSKTGGGGWFTQY
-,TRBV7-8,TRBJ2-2,ASSLVAGGELF
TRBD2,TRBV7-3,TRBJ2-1,ASSLTAGYEQF
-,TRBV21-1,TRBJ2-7,ASSFTGRLYEQY
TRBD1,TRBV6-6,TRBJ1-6,ASTGTGGYNSPLH
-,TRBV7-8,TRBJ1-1,ASSQGQYTEAF
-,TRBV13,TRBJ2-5,ASSLRHIQETQY
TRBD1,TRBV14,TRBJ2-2,ASSSTGLSGELF
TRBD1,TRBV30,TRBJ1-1,AYSTGEGAPNTEAF
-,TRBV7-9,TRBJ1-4,ASSLAGSSTTNEKLF
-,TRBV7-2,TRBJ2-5,ASSLNALQGTQY
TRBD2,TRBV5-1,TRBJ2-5,ASSFGSGGAMETQY
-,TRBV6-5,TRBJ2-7,ASSQRRNYEQY
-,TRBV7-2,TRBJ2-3,ASSWGGEASTDTQY
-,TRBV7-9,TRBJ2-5,ASSPASVETQY
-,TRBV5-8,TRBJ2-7,ASSSRWGTSGQY
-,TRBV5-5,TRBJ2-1,ASRQGTREQF
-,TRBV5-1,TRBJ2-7,ASSLPAYEQY
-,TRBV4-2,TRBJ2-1,ASSQTRGGEQF
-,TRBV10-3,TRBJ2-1,AISGQTGLYNEQF
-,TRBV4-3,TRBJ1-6,ASSQDVGRRNSPLH
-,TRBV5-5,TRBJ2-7,ASSLVGGLFEY
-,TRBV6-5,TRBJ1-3,ASRRGFSGNTIY
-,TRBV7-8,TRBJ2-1,ASSLDRVNEQF
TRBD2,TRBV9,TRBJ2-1,ASSPLTSGRLKAYNEQF
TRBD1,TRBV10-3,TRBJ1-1,AIRRDSSNTEAF
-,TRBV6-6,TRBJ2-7,ASSPGLRYEQY